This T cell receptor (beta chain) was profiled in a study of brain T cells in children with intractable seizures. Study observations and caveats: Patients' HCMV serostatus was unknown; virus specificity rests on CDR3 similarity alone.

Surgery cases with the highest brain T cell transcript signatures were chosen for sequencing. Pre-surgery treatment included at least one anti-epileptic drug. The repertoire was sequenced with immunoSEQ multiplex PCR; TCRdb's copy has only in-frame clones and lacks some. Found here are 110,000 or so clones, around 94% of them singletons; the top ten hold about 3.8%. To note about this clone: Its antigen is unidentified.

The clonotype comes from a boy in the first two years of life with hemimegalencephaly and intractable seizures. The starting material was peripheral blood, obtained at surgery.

CDR3 nucleotides: TGTGCCAGTAGTATTCAAGGCCCGATGAACACTGAAGCTTTCTTT. Translated: CASSIQGPMNTEAFF. The chain uses TRBV19 and TRBJ1-1; D unresolved. The CDR3 consists of 15 residues. From germline, CDR1 is LNHDA and CDR2 SQIVND (reference sequence). Trimming pared 3 bases from V and 0 bases from J, leaving 11 bases between.